Listed below are T cell receptor beta chains from one sample, sequenced in a study of post-analysis software for immune sequencing data. TCRdb analysed the PCR reads with MiXCR anew, one entry per CDR3 protein. The data contain some 890,000 distinct CDR3 sequences, approximately 53% of them singletons. The sequenced sample was blood. These receptors came from a girl under 18 with multiple sclerosis. CDR3s include the opening cysteine and the closing phenylalanine or tryptophan. The D gene is left open where the match is weak. Where a row states a size, it is once, few, many or the class of an expanded clone; other rows omit it.

d_gene: .; j_gene: TRBJ1-2; v_gene: TRBV29-1; abundance: .; CDR3nt: TGCAGCGTTACCGGGGCAGGGAATTATGGCTACACCTTC; CDR3aa: CSVTGAGNYGYTF
d_gene: TRBD1; j_gene: TRBJ2-7; v_gene: TRBV7-2; abundance: few; CDR3nt: TGTGCCAGCAGCTTAGCGGGACAGGGCTACGAGCAGTACTTC; CDR3aa: CASSLAGQGYEQYF
d_gene: TRBD1; j_gene: TRBJ2-5; v_gene: TRBV5-1; abundance: few; CDR3nt: TGCGCCAGCAGCTGGGACAGGGAAGGGACCCAGTACTTC; CDR3aa: CASSWDREGTQYF
d_gene: .; j_gene: TRBJ2-3; v_gene: TRBV21-1; abundance: .; CDR3nt: TGTGCCAGCACGCGTTTCCCAGGATACCCCGCAGATACGCAGTATTTT; CDR3aa: CASTRFPGYPADTQYF
d_gene: .; j_gene: TRBJ2-7; v_gene: TRBV30; abundance: .; CDR3nt: TGTGCCTGGAAGACAGCGACCTACGAGCAGTACTTC; CDR3aa: CAWKTATYEQYF
d_gene: TRBD2; j_gene: TRBJ2-1; v_gene: TRBV7-9; abundance: .; CDR3nt: TGTGTCATACCCGGACTAGCGGGGGACAATGAGCAGTTCTTC; CDR3aa: CVIPGLAGDNEQFF
d_gene: TRBD2; j_gene: TRBJ2-7; v_gene: TRBV20-1; abundance: few; CDR3nt: TGCAGTGCTAGAGATCGGGCCCTAGCGGGAGTGGACCCCTCCTACGAGCAGTACTTC; CDR3aa: CSARDRALAGVDPSYEQYF
d_gene: TRBD1; j_gene: TRBJ2-7; v_gene: TRBV7-2; abundance: few; CDR3nt: TGTGCCAGCAGCTTAGATCCAGGGGGCTACGAGCAGTACTTC; CDR3aa: CASSLDPGGYEQYF
d_gene: .; j_gene: TRBJ2-1; v_gene: TRBV20-1; abundance: .; CDR3nt: TGCAGTGCTACAAGGGGTAATGAGCAGTTCTTC; CDR3aa: CSATRGNEQFF
d_gene: .; j_gene: TRBJ2-7; v_gene: TRBV20-1; abundance: .; CDR3nt: TGCAGTGCTAGTCGGGGAGGCGGTAGCGACGAGCAGTACTTC; CDR3aa: CSASRGGGSDEQYF
d_gene: .; j_gene: TRBJ2-7; v_gene: TRBV4-1; abundance: once; CDR3nt: TGCGCCAGCAGCCTAGGGCCAGACATCGAGACCTCCTACGAGCAGTACTTC; CDR3aa: CASSLGPDIETSYEQYF
d_gene: .; j_gene: TRBJ2-7; v_gene: TRBV14; abundance: .; CDR3nt: TGTGCCAGCAGCCAATGGGGCGCCTACGAGCAGTACTTC; CDR3aa: CASSQWGAYEQYF
d_gene: TRBD1; j_gene: TRBJ1-2; v_gene: TRBV7-9; abundance: few; CDR3nt: TGTGCCAGCAGCTTAGCGGGACAGGGCGGTGGCTACACCTTC; CDR3aa: CASSLAGQGGGYTF
d_gene: TRBD1; j_gene: TRBJ2-3; v_gene: TRBV6-5; abundance: few; CDR3nt: TGTGCCAGCAGTAAAGGGGACAGACGCACAGATGCGCAGTATTTT; CDR3aa: CASSKGDRRTDAQYF
d_gene: .; j_gene: TRBJ1-2; v_gene: TRBV6-1; abundance: few; CDR3nt: TGTGCCAGCATCTCCCCGGGGGGCTATGGCTACACCTTC; CDR3aa: CASISPGGYGYTF
d_gene: TRBD1; j_gene: TRBJ2-5; v_gene: TRBV20-1; abundance: .; CDR3nt: TGCAGTGCTAGCACAGGGGGCGGAGAGACCCAGTACTTC; CDR3aa: CSASTGGGETQYF
d_gene: .; j_gene: TRBJ2-5; v_gene: TRBV6-5; abundance: few; CDR3nt: TGTGCCAGCAGTTTTAGCCTCTGGGAGACCCAGTACTTC; CDR3aa: CASSFSLWETQYF
d_gene: TRBD1; j_gene: TRBJ1-1; v_gene: TRBV6-6; abundance: .; CDR3nt: TGTGCCAGCAGCACGACAGGGGGCTCTACTGAAGCTTTCTTT; CDR3aa: CASSTTGGSTEAFF
d_gene: TRBD1; j_gene: TRBJ2-7; v_gene: TRBV25-1; abundance: once; CDR3nt: TGTGCCAGCAGTGTTCGACAGGGTGTAAACGAGCAGTACTTC; CDR3aa: CASSVRQGVNEQYF
d_gene: .; j_gene: TRBJ2-5; v_gene: TRBV29-1; abundance: .; CDR3nt: TGCAGCGTTGAGCCGACACGGAAAGAGACCCAGTACTTC; CDR3aa: CSVEPTRKETQYF
d_gene: .; j_gene: TRBJ2-7; v_gene: TRBV7-2; abundance: .; CDR3nt: TGTGCCAGCAGCTTTAAAAGCGGGACAGGTCGGGTTGATTTCTCCTACGAGCAGTACTTC; CDR3aa: CASSFKSGTGRVDFSYEQYF
d_gene: .; j_gene: TRBJ2-1; v_gene: TRBV7-3; abundance: .; CDR3nt: TGTGCCAGCAGCCCGGGGTGGGGGAATGAGCAGTTCTTC; CDR3aa: CASSPGWGNEQFF
d_gene: .; j_gene: TRBJ2-3; v_gene: TRBV7-9; abundance: few; CDR3nt: TGTGCCAGCAGCTTAGCCACAACTAGCACAGATACGCAGTATTTT; CDR3aa: CASSLATTSTDTQYF
d_gene: TRBD1; j_gene: TRBJ2-3; v_gene: TRBV10-3; abundance: .; CDR3nt: TGTGCCATCAGGGGACAGAGCACAGATACGCAGTATTTT; CDR3aa: CAIRGQSTDTQYF
d_gene: .; j_gene: TRBJ2-7; v_gene: TRBV7-9; abundance: .; CDR3nt: TGTGCCAGCAGCCTGGAGTTCGCTCTGAGCCACGCCTACGAGCAGTACTTC; CDR3aa: CASSLEFALSHAYEQYF
d_gene: TRBD2; j_gene: TRBJ2-1; v_gene: TRBV6-1; abundance: .; CDR3nt: TGTGCCAGCACTCGAGTGGCGGGAGGTTCCAACAATGAGCAGTTCTTC; CDR3aa: CASTRVAGGSNNEQFF
d_gene: .; j_gene: TRBJ1-2; v_gene: TRBV29-1; abundance: few; CDR3nt: TGCAGCGTTGACGGTGGCTACACCTTC; CDR3aa: CSVDGGYTF
d_gene: .; j_gene: TRBJ1-1; v_gene: TRBV28; abundance: few; CDR3nt: TGTGCCAGCAACCTCTTGGGGAACACTGAAGCTTTCTTT; CDR3aa: CASNLLGNTEAFF
d_gene: .; j_gene: TRBJ2-5; v_gene: TRBV30; abundance: once; CDR3nt: TGTGCCTGGAGCCTCGGAGAGACCCAGTACTTC; CDR3aa: CAWSLGETQYF
d_gene: TRBD2; j_gene: TRBJ2-1; v_gene: TRBV27; abundance: .; CDR3nt: TGTGCCAGCACTTCCCCCAGCGGGATCAATGAGCAGTTCTTC; CDR3aa: CASTSPSGINEQFF
d_gene: .; j_gene: TRBJ2-1; v_gene: TRBV14; abundance: .; CDR3nt: TGTGCCAGCAGCCAGGAAAACACCGGGGGCCAGGGTGAGCAGTTCTTC; CDR3aa: CASSQENTGGQGEQFF
d_gene: TRBD1; j_gene: TRBJ2-7; v_gene: TRBV12-3/TRBV12-4; abundance: .; CDR3nt: TGTGCCAGCAGTGACAGGGTAGCGCAGTACTTC; CDR3aa: CASSDRVAQYF
d_gene: .; j_gene: TRBJ2-1; v_gene: TRBV5-1; abundance: few; CDR3nt: TGCGCCAGCAGCGTCCAGACTTCGGGACTTGAGCAGTTCTTC; CDR3aa: CASSVQTSGLEQFF
d_gene: .; j_gene: TRBJ1-2; v_gene: TRBV20-1; abundance: .; CDR3nt: TGCAGTGCTTGGGCCCGGGGGGGTGGCTACACCTTC; CDR3aa: CSAWARGGGYTF
d_gene: TRBD2; j_gene: TRBJ2-4; v_gene: TRBV20-1; abundance: few; CDR3nt: TGCAGTGCTACCGGGACTAGCGGGAGGGAGAGCAAAAACATTCAGTACTTC; CDR3aa: CSATGTSGRESKNIQYF
d_gene: TRBD2; j_gene: TRBJ2-7; v_gene: TRBV20-1; abundance: .; CDR3nt: TGCAGTGCTAGATCGGACGGTGGGACTAGCTTTTTCTACGAGCAGTACTTC; CDR3aa: CSARSDGGTSFFYEQYF
d_gene: .; j_gene: TRBJ2-5; v_gene: TRBV3-1; abundance: few; CDR3nt: TGTGCCAGCAGCCAAGATTGGGGGCTACAAGAGACCCAGTACTTC; CDR3aa: CASSQDWGLQETQYF
d_gene: TRBD2; j_gene: TRBJ2-5; v_gene: TRBV29-1; abundance: .; CDR3nt: TGCAGCGTTGAAGAGGTGGGAGGGCCTTGGGAGACCCAGTACTTC; CDR3aa: CSVEEVGGPWETQYF
d_gene: .; j_gene: TRBJ1-2; v_gene: TRBV2; abundance: .; CDR3nt: TGTGCCAGCAGTGTAGGTGTATCGGGCTACACCTTC; CDR3aa: CASSVGVSGYTF
d_gene: TRBD2; j_gene: TRBJ2-5; v_gene: TRBV9; abundance: few; CDR3nt: TGTGCCAGCAGCGCCGGGACTAGCGGGGGGGCAGAGACCCAGTACTTC; CDR3aa: CASSAGTSGGAETQYF
d_gene: .; j_gene: TRBJ1-1; v_gene: TRBV7-3; abundance: .; CDR3nt: TGTGCCAGCAGCTTTGGGACGGCCACTGGAGCTTTCTTT; CDR3aa: CASSFGTATGAFF
d_gene: TRBD1; j_gene: TRBJ1-2; v_gene: TRBV7-2; abundance: .; CDR3nt: TGTGCCAGCAGCTTAGTCCCCCTCGGACAGGGGGCGGGAGGCTACACCTTC; CDR3aa: CASSLVPLGQGAGGYTF
d_gene: TRBD1; j_gene: TRBJ2-6; v_gene: TRBV15; abundance: .; CDR3nt: TGTGCCACCAGCAGAGGTACCGGGACAGGGGCTTCTGGGGCCAACGTCCTGACTTTC; CDR3aa: CATSRGTGTGASGANVLTF
d_gene: TRBD2; j_gene: TRBJ2-7; v_gene: TRBV7-2; abundance: few; CDR3nt: TGTGCCAGCAGCGCGTCTAGCGGGATGTCCTACGAGCAGTACTTC; CDR3aa: CASSASSGMSYEQYF
d_gene: TRBD1; j_gene: TRBJ2-3; v_gene: TRBV6-2/TRBV6-3; abundance: once; CDR3nt: TGTGCCAGCAGTTACTCGAGGGGGACAGGGGATTCGGATACGCAGTATTTT; CDR3aa: CASSYSRGTGDSDTQYF
d_gene: .; j_gene: TRBJ2-7; v_gene: TRBV6-1; abundance: .; CDR3nt: TGTGCCAGCAGTGAAGGGCTGGGCCTCGAGCAGTACTTC; CDR3aa: CASSEGLGLEQYF